This TCR beta chain was obtained from a study of long-term antiretroviral therapy in people with HIV. Study-level findings and limits: It was not possible to obtain data on ART adherence, viral resistance or therapy changes.

CDR3 length equals 14 residues. With V trimmed by 1 base and J by 3 bases, 3 bases remained unmatched. CDR1 and CDR2 (germline): GTSNPN, SVGIG (reference sequence). As regards this clone: Its specificity is unknown.

At survey level, the immunoSEQ assay was run in its v3.0 version. Measured with immunoSEQ multiplex PCR; TCRdb has only the in-frame clones, and not every one. The sample holds tens of thousands of clones, roughly 87% seen once. The sequence was collected from a man aged 45-65 years with HIV. The sample here was unsorted PBMCs, taken 2 years after starting antiretroviral therapy. This sequence joins TRBV30 and TRBJ1-5, with 7 nucleotides matching TRBD1. CDR3 nucleotides: TGTGCCTGGAGTGCGGGACAGTACAATCAGCCCCAGCATTTT. Residues: CAWSAGQYNQPQHF.